These 18 T cell receptor beta chains originate from one sample sequenced in a study of cytomegalovirus exposure and HLA in healthy donors. The PCR ran on 60 Vbeta and 13 Jbeta primers. Only in-frame clones appear in the TCRdb table, and some are missing; sequencing was by immunoSEQ multiplex PCR. This sample has roughly 100,000 clones, with 78% found just once. The sequenced material came from PBMCs. Source of these receptors: a woman between 40 and 55 years old in good health and CMV-seronegative.

V is TRBV7-9 and J is TRBJ2-1, with TRBD2 identical over 10 bases. CDR3 length equals 17 residues. Trimming cost V 1 base and J 3 bases; bases outside gene matches: 6. The germline gives CDR1 SEHNR, CDR2 FQNEAQ (reference sequence). CDR3 sequence: CASSLEFGLADYNEQFF. The CDR3, as DNA: TGTGCCAGCAGCTTAGAGTTTGGACTAGCGGACTACAATGAGCAGTTCTTC.

This clone was detected only a few times. This chain connects TRBV27 to TRBJ2-3, with 7 bases aligning to TRBD2. The V and J ends lost 6 bases and 6 bases, in that order; junction bases with no gene match: 12. The CDR3 totals 15 residues. CDR1 is MNHEY and CDR2 is SMNVEV in the germline V gene (reference sequence). The CDR3 region is CASSLADPLRDTQYF. CDR3 coding DNA: TGTGCCAGCAGCCTAGCGGACCCCCTGAGGGATACGCAGTATTTT.

This sequence joins TRBV14 and TRBJ1-4; tentative D call: TRBD1 (6 bases). The CDR3 is 15 amino acids. V was cut by 2 bases and J by 7 bases, with 14 bases left in between. CDR1 is SGHDN, CDR2 FVKESK, per germline. Here the CDR3 reads CASSQWGPGREKLFF. The CDR3 bases are TGTGCCAGCAGCCAATGGGGGCCGGGGCGTGAAAAACTGTTTTTT.

This clone was counted a few times. The chain couples TRBV6-5 to TRBJ2-7; D perhaps matches TRBD1 (6 bases). Germline lookup yields CDR1 MNHEY and CDR2 SVGAGI. Deletions cut 5 bases from V and 7 bases from J, with 15 bases between. The length of the CDR3 is 13 residues. The CDR3 DNA follows: TGTGCCAGCAGTCCAGGACAGTTCCGTGAGCAGTACTTC. Translation gives CASSPGQFREQYF.

The chain has TRBV6-6 and TRBJ1-4, with D possibly being TRBD1 (5 bases). The CDR3 is 15 residues long. V was pared by 2 bases and J by 6 bases, with 13 bases between. CDR1 MNHNY and CDR2 SVGAGI come from the germline V gene (reference sequence). The CDR3 region has the DNA TGTGCCAGCAGTTACGTGAAGGGAGGGGATGAAAAACTGTTTTTT. Encoded protein: CASSYVKGGDEKLFF.

This rearrangement joins TRBV27 to TRBJ1-2; 7 positions agree with TRBD1. The CDR3 sequence is 14 residues long. Germline V gene lookup returns CDR1 MNHEY and CDR2 SMNVEV (reference sequence). Trimming removed 4 bases from V and 7 bases from J; junction bases left unmatched: 9. For the CDR3, the DNA is TGTGCCAGCAGTTCGACGGCAGGGGGTGTTGGCTACACCTTC. Protein product: CASSSTAGGVGYTF.

V gene TRBV5-1 combines with J gene TRBJ1-1; TRBD1 matches 7 bases. Germline V gives CDR1 SGHRS, CDR2 YFSETQ. V shed 4 bases and J 5 bases; nucleotides not matched to a gene: 8. CDR3 length equals 14 residues. CDR3 coding DNA: TGCGCCAGCAGCCTCGGGAGGGGGCGGACTGAAGCTTTCTTT. Translation: CASSLGRGRTEAFF.

The chain employs TRBV19 and TRBJ2-7, with 9 bases identical to TRBD1. In germline, CDR1 is LNHDA, CDR2 SQIVND (reference sequence). This CDR3 has 13 residues. The V segment lost 6 bases and the J segment 4 bases; nucleotides outside the gene matches: 4. In nucleotides, the CDR3 is TGTGCCAGTAGGGGACAGGGAAGGTACGAGCAGTACTTC. This encodes CASRGQGRYEQYF.

The genes are TRBV5-1 and TRBJ1-1; a possible D gene is TRBD1 (5 bases). This CDR3 comprises 16 residues. V shed 4 bases and J shed 0 bases, with 16 bases lying between them. Looked up from germline, CDR1 is SGHRS and CDR2 is YFSETQ. This chain's CDR3 is CASSTGSGGMNTEAFF. CDR3 bases: TGCGCCAGCAGCACAGGATCCGGGGGAATGAACACTGAAGCTTTCTTT.

The chain has TRBV7-2 and TRBJ2-1; TRBD2 matches at 10 bases. V shed 1 base and J 7 bases; nucleotides not matched to a gene: 7. The CDR3 has 16 amino acids. Germline-derived CDR1 and CDR2 are SGHTA and FQGNSA. CDR3 bases: TGTGCCAGCAGCTTAGTTCTAGCGGGAGTCGGAAATGAGCAGTTCTTC. It yields the protein CASSLVLAGVGNEQFF.

On this clone: The junction differs from germline at one of its ends, possibly a read error. CDR3 amino acids: CASSYGARSLGYLVF. The CDR3 nucleotides read TGTGCCAGCAGTTACGGGGCACGCAGCCTGGGATACTTAGTCTTT. This sequence joins TRBV6-5 and TRBJ1-1, with D tentatively TRBD1 (5 bases). The germline V gene encodes CDR1 MNHEY and CDR2 SVGAGI. The CDR3 contains 15 residues.

This clone has a handful of counts. The chain combines TRBV10-3 with TRBJ2-7, with D tentatively TRBD1 (6 bases). Germline values: CDR1 ENHRY, CDR2 SYGVKD. The CDR3 contains 12 residues. The V and J ends lost 8 bases and 2 bases respectively, with 10 bases between them. The CDR3 spells CAIQGPTYEQYF. For the CDR3, the DNA is TGTGCCATCCAGGGGCCCACCTACGAGCAGTACTTC.

This sequence joins TRBV19 and TRBJ2-2; 12 nucleotides match TRBD2. CDR3 length: 18 amino acids. J was trimmed by 4 bases and V by 3 bases; bases with no gene match: 9. Germline V CDR1 and CDR2: LNHDA, SQIVND (reference sequence). CDR3 in amino acids: CASSITSGRRRGTGELFF. CDR3 DNA sequence: TGTGCCAGTAGTATTACTAGCGGGAGGAGAAGGGGCACCGGGGAGCTGTTTTTT.

The chain joins TRBV6-6 to TRBJ1-2; tentatively, D is TRBD1 (5 bases). Deletions cut 0 bases from V and 4 bases from J, with 9 bases between. The CDR3 contains 14 residues. Looked up from germline, CDR1 is MNHNY and CDR2 is SVGAGI (reference sequence). In nucleotides, the CDR3 is TGTGCCAGCAGTTACTCAGGGGTTGGCTATGGCTACACCTTC. Encoded protein: CASSYSGVGYGYTF.

Comment on this clone: Germline and junction disagree at one end, which may indicate a read error. The V and J genes are TRBV29-1 and TRBJ1-1; D is possibly TRBD1 (6 bases). The CDR3 runs to 13 residues. Germline V gene lookup returns CDR1 SQVTM and CDR2 ANQGSEA. The chain's CDR3 is CSFEAQGNTEAFF. The CDR3 DNA reads TGCAGCTTTGAAGCACAGGGGAACACTGAAGCTTTCTTT.

With respect to this clone: Other DNA sequences from this sample encode an identical CDR3 as well. V is TRBV14 and J is TRBJ1-1; no clear D gene. V dropped 5 bases and J dropped 7 bases, with 23 bases sitting between them. CDR1 and CDR2 from the germline V gene are SGHDN and FVKESK. The CDR3 spans 16 residues. CDR3 protein: CASSKGNRPLGGEAFF. CDR3 DNA sequence: TGTGCCAGCAGCAAAGGTAATAGACCATTAGGCGGTGAAGCTTTCTTT.

This sequence joins TRBV7-3 and TRBJ2-5, with 8 bases aligning to TRBD2. From germline, CDR1 is SGHTA and CDR2 FQGTGA. V was pared by 5 bases and J by 5 bases, with 7 bases of the junction left unmatched. This CDR3 has 14 residues. This chain's CDR3 is CASSPGTRMETQYF. The CDR3 region has the DNA TGTGCCAGCAGCCCGGGGACTAGGATGGAGACCCAGTACTTC.

The CDR3 spells CAISGTGEPGANVLTF. In DNA, the CDR3 is TGTGCCATCAGCGGGACAGGGGAACCCGGGGCCAACGTCCTGACTTTC. The rearrangement uses TRBV10-3 and TRBJ2-6; 10 nucleotides line up with TRBD1. V lost 6 bases to trimming and J lost 4 bases; unmatched junction nucleotides: 6. CDR1 is ENHRY and CDR2 is SYGVKD in the germline V gene. The CDR3 has 16 residues.